A single sample is the source of the 4 T cell receptor beta chains below, sequenced in a study of early T cells in non-severe SARS-CoV-2 infection. TCRdb reprocessed the 5' RACE reads with MiXCR, giving one entry per CDR3 protein. Among some 80,000 distinct CDR3 sequences listed, roughly 13% were seen once. Material for sequencing was whole blood. The receptors derive from an adult who was a healthcare worker with PCR-confirmed SARS-CoV-2 infection or an uninfected control (not recorded which).

In its sample, this clonotype was seen many times. The chain couples TRBV30 to TRBJ1-2; D remains ambiguous. Germline V gene data show CDR1 as GTSNPN and CDR2 as SVGIG (reference sequence). The V end was cut by 0 bases, the J end by 0 bases, with 8 bases between. The CDR3 loop spans 14 amino acids. CDR3 amino acids: CAWSVPVANYGYTF. The CDR3 DNA follows: TGTGCCTGGAGTGTACCGGTCGCTAACTATGGCTACACCTTC.

This clonotype was detected only a few times. This chain connects TRBV6-6 to TRBJ1-1; TRBD1 is a possible D gene (5 bases). This CDR3 has 16 residues. Germline lookup yields CDR1 MNHNY and CDR2 SVGAGI (reference sequence). V was clipped by 2 bases and J by 4 bases, with 17 bases between them. The chain's CDR3 is CASSYGTGWSLTEAFF. The CDR3 DNA reads TGTGCCAGCAGTTACGGGACGGGGTGGTCGCTCACTGAAGCTTTCTTT.

The gene calls are TRBV27 and TRBJ2-3, with 15 bases aligning to TRBD2. The CDR3 has 17 residues. V trimming: 4 bases; J trimming: 5 bases; junction bases outside the gene matches: 7. Germline V gene sequence: CDR1 MNHEY, CDR2 SMNVEV (reference sequence). For the CDR3, the DNA is TGTGCCAGCAGTTCCCGGACTAGCGGGGGGGCTAGAGATACGCAGTATTTT. Translation gives CASSSRTSGGARDTQYF.

This clonotype has just a few counts. The genes are TRBV20-1 and TRBJ2-5, with D maybe TRBD2 (5 bases). Trimming removed 3 bases at V and 7 bases at J, with 12 bases between. The CDR3 spans 12 residues. Germline values: CDR1 DFQATT, CDR2 SNEGSKA (reference sequence). DNA of the CDR3: TGCAGTGCTAGGGCCCGTGAGGGGACCCAGTACTTC. Its protein product is CSARAREGTQYF.